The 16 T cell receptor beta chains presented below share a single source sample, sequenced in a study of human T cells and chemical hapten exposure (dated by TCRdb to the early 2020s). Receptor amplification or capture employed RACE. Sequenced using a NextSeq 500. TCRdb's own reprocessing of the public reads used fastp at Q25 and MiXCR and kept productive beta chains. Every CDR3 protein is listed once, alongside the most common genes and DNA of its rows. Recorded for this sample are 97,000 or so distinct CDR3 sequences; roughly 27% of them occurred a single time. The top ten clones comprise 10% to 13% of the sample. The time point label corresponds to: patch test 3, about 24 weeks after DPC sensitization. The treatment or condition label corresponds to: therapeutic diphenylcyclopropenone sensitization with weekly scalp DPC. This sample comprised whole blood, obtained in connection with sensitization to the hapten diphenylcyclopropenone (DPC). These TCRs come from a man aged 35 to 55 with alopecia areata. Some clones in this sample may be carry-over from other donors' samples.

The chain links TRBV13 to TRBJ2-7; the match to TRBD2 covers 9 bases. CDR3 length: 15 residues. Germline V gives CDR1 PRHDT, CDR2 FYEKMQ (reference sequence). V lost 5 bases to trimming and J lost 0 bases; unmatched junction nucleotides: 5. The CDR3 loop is CASSPSSGSSYEQYF. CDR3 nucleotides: TGTGCCAGCAGCCCGAGTAGCGGGAGCTCCTACGAGCAGTACTTC.

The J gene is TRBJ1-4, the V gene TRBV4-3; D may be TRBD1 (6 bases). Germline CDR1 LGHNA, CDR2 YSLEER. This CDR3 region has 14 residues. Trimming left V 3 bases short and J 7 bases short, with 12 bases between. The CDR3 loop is CASSQGAVGEKLFF. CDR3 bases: TGCGCCAGCAGCCAGGGGGCTGTTGGTGAAAAACTGTTTTTT.

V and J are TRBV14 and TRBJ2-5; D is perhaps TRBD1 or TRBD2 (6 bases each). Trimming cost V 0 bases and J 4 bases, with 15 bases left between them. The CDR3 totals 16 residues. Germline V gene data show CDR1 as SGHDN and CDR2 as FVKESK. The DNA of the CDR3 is TGTGCCAGCAGCCAAGAACTTGGGGGGCTCGGAGAGACCCAGTACTTC. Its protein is CASSQELGGLGETQYF.

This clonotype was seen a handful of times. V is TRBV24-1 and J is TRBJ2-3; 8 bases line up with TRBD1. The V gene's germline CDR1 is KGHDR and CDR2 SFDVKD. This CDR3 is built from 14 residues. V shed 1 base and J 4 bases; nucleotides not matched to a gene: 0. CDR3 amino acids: CATSDFRGPDTQYF. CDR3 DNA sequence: TGTGCCACCAGTGATTTCAGGGGGCCAGATACGCAGTATTTT.

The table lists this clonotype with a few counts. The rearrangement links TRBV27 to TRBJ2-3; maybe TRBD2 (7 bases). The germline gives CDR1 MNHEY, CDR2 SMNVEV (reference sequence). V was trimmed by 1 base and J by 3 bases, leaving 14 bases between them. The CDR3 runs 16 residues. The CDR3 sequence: CASSLWGGVRTDTQYF. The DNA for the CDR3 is TGTGCCAGCAGTTTATGGGGGGGCGTTCGTACAGATACGCAGTATTTT.

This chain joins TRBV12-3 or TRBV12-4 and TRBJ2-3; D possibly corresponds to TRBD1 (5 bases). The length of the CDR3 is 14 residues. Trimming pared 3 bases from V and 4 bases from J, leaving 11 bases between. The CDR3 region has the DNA TGTGCCAGCAGTTTGTTCCAGGGATCAGATACGCAGTATTTT. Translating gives CASSLFQGSDTQYF.

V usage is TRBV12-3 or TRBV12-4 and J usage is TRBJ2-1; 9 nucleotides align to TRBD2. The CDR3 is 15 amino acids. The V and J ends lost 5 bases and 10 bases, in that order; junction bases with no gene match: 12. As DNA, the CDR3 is TGTGCCAGCAGTCGAGCGGGAGGAAAAATTGGGGAGCAGTTCTTC. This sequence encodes CASSRAGGKIGEQFF.

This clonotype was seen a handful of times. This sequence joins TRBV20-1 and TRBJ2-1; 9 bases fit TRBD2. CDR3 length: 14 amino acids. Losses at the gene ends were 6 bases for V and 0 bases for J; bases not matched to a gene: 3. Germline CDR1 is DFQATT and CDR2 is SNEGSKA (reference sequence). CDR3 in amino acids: CSAAGGLSYNEQFF. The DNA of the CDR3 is TGCAGTGCCGCGGGAGGGCTCTCCTACAATGAGCAGTTCTTC.

The CDR3 sequence: CASRPGTGGYNEQFF. DNA for the CDR3: TGTGCCAGCAGGCCCGGGACAGGGGGCTACAATGAGCAGTTCTTC. The gene calls are TRBV12-3 or TRBV12-4 and TRBJ2-1; 11 bases agree with TRBD1. The CDR3 is made up of 15 amino acids. With 6 bases clipped from V and 3 bases from J, the junction kept 4 bases outside the gene matches.

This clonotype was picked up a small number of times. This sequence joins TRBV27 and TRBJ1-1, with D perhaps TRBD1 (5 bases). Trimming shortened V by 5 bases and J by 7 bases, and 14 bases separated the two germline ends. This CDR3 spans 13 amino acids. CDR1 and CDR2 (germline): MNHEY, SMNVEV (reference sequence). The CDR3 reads CASSTHEGFEAFF. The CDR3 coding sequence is TGTGCCAGCAGTACCCACGAGGGGTTTGAAGCTTTCTTT.

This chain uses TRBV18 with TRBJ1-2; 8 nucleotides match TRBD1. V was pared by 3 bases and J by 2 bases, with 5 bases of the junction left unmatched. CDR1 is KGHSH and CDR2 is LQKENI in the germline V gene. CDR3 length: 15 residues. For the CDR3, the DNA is TGTGCCAGCTCACCGTCCCGACAGGGGAACTATGGCTACACCTTC. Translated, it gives CASSPSRQGNYGYTF.

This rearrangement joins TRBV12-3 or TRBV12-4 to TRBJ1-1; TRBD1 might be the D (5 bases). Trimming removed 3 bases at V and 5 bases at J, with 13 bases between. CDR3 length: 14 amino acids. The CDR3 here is CASSFRAGMTEAFF. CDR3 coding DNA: TGTGCCAGCAGTTTCAGGGCAGGGATGACTGAAGCTTTCTTT.

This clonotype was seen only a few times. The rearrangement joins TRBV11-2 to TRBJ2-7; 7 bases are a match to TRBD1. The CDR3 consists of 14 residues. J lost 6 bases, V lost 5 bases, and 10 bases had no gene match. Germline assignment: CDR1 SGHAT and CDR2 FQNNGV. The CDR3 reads CASSIRQGLTEQYF. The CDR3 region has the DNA TGTGCCAGCAGCATCCGACAGGGTCTGACCGAGCAGTACTTC.

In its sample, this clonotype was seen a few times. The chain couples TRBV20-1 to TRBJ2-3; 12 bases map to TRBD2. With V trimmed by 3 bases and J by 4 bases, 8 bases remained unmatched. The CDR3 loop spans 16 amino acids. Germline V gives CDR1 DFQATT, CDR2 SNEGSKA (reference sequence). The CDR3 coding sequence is TGCAGTGCTAGCCCCATACTAGCGGGAGGCCCAGATACGCAGTATTTT. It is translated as CSASPILAGGPDTQYF.

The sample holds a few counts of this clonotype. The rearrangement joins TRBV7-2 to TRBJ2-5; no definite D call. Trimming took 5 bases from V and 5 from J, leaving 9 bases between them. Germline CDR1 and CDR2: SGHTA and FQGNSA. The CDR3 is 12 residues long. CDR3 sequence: CASSPLGETQYF. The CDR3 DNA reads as TGTGCCAGCAGCCCCCTAGGGGAGACCCAGTACTTC.

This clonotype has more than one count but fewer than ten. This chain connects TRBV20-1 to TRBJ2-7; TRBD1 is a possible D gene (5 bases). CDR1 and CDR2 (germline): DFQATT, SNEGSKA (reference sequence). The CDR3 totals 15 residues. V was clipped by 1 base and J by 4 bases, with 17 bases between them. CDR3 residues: CSARGAQGGWYEQYF. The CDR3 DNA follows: TGCAGTGCTAGAGGCGCGCAGGGTGGTTGGTACGAGCAGTACTTC.